Presented here are 16 T cell receptor beta chains from one specimen sequenced in a study of shared clonotypes between healthy human individuals. Using immunoSEQ multiplex PCR, the repertoire was profiled, and TCRdb retains in-frame clones only, with some absent. The sample holds about 2.3 million clones, 80% to 95% seen once. Input material: naive CD4+ T cells from PBMCs. The subset here: CD45RA+ positively selected. The receptors originated from a man younger than 35 in good health. Some clones in this sample may be carry-over from other donors' samples.

This sequence joins TRBV9 and TRBJ2-2; 11 bases fit TRBD2. The length of the CDR3 is 18 residues. Trimming at V came to 3 bases and at J to 2 bases, leaving 9 bases not matched to a gene. In germline, CDR1 is SGDLS, CDR2 YYNGEE. The CDR3 nucleotides read TGTGCCAGCAGCGACCGACTAGCGGGACCCTTAAACACCGGGGAGCTGTTTTTT. Translating gives CASSDRLAGPLNTGELFF.

Points on this clone: Other nucleotide sequences in the sample specify the same CDR3. The V call is TRBV12-5, the J call TRBJ1-1; TRBD1 matches at 9 bases. This CDR3 contains 13 residues. Per the germline V gene, CDR1 is LGHNT and CDR2 is FRNRAP. V was pared by 8 bases and J by 2 bases, with 3 bases of the junction left unmatched. The DNA of the CDR3 is TGTGCTAGTCGCACAGGGGGCAACACTGAAGCTTTCTTT. This codes for CASRTGGNTEAFF.

The V gene is TRBV6-6, the J gene TRBJ2-6; D is unresolved. From germline, CDR1 is MNHNY and CDR2 SVGAGI (reference sequence). The CDR3 covers 15 residues. V lost 6 bases, J lost 1 base, and 10 bases lay in between. CDR3 coding DNA: TGTGCCAGCAGCCGAATCTATTCTGGGGCCAACGTCCTGACTTTC. Translation: CASSRIYSGANVLTF.

The gene calls are TRBV7-9 and TRBJ1-1, with D uncertain. V was shortened by 2 bases and J by 5 bases, with 6 bases between the two germline ends. This CDR3 has 12 amino acids. Per germline, CDR1 SEHNR and CDR2 FQNEAQ (reference sequence). The CDR3 loop reads CASSLSWTEAFF. The CDR3 DNA reads TGTGCCAGCAGCTTAAGCTGGACTGAAGCTTTCTTT.

The chain uses TRBV27 and TRBJ2-5, with D possibly matching TRBD1 (6 bases). The DNA end is more similar to TRBJ2-7, so the J call may be wrong. From germline, CDR1 is MNHEY and CDR2 SMNVEV (reference sequence). The CDR3 loop spans 13 amino acids. The CDR3 DNA follows: TGTGCCAGCAGTTTTACAGGGCACTACGAGCAGTACTTC. Its protein product is CASSFTGHYEQYF.

The genes are TRBV5-4 and TRBJ2-7; D may be TRBD1 or TRBD2 (6 bases each). Trimming removed 4 bases at V and 6 bases at J, with 11 bases between. CDR1 SGHNT and CDR2 YYREEE come from the germline V gene (reference sequence). The CDR3 is made up of 12 amino acids. This CDR3 is CASSRPGAEQYF. DNA of the CDR3: TGTGCCAGCAGCCGACCGGGGGCCGAGCAGTACTTC.

This clone was detected only a few times. The chain uses TRBV29-1 and TRBJ2-3, with a possible D match to TRBD1 (6 bases). The V end was cut by 2 bases, the J end by 6 bases, with 15 bases between. Germline values: CDR1 SQVTM, CDR2 ANQGSEA. CDR3 length: 14 amino acids. The CDR3 DNA reads as TGCAGCGTTGAACTCGGCCAGGGGTACGATACGCAGTATTTT. Amino acids: CSVELGQGYDTQYF.

A single count supports this clone. This rearrangement joins TRBV10-3 to TRBJ2-3; D possibly corresponds to TRBD1 (6 bases). The CDR3 is made up of 14 amino acids. The V end was cut by 3 bases, the J end by 3 bases, with 10 bases between. The V gene's germline CDR1 is ENHRY and CDR2 SYGVKD. The CDR3 coding sequence is TGTGCCATCAGTGACGGGGACAAGACAGATACGCAGTATTTT. Translation gives CAISDGDKTDTQYF.

The table lists this clone with a count of one. J is TRBJ2-7 and V is TRBV5-4; 8 bases fit TRBD1. V was pared by 1 base and J by 7 bases, with 7 bases of the junction left unmatched. CDR1 is SGHNT and CDR2 is YYREEE in the germline V gene (reference sequence). The CDR3 runs to 14 residues. The CDR3, as DNA: TGTGCCAGCAGCTTGTGGCAGGGGGCAGAAGAGCAGTACTTC. This translates into CASSLWQGAEEQYF.

The chain's CDR3 is CASSLSGGFGQPQHF. CDR3 bases: TGCGCCAGCAGCTTGTCAGGGGGCTTTGGTCAGCCCCAGCATTTT. The chain joins TRBV5-1 to TRBJ1-5; TRBD1 agrees at 8 bases. Trimming removed 1 base from V and 6 bases from J; junction bases left unmatched: 6. The CDR3 length is 15 residues. Germline loops: CDR1 SGHRS, CDR2 YFSETQ.

V is TRBV15 and J is TRBJ2-6; no firm D call. This CDR3 contains 15 residues. Trimming took off 2 bases at V and 4 bases at J, with 9 bases between the two ends. The germline V gene has CDR1 LNHNV and CDR2 YYDKDF (reference sequence). The CDR3 here is CATSRMEPGANVLTF. The CDR3 region has the DNA TGTGCCACCAGCAGAATGGAACCCGGGGCCAACGTCCTGACTTTC.

A single count supports this clone. The chain joins TRBV15 to TRBJ2-5, with a tentative D call TRBD1 (5 bases). CDR1 LNHNV and CDR2 YYDKDF come from the germline V gene (reference sequence). The CDR3 totals 15 residues. Trimming removed 1 base from V and 7 bases from J, with 16 bases in between. The CDR3 sequence: CATSRATVRGGTQYF. The CDR3 DNA is TGTGCCACCAGCAGAGCAACCGTAAGGGGCGGGACCCAGTACTTC.

The genes are TRBV7-9 and TRBJ2-7; D remains unclear. Germline values: CDR1 SEHNR, CDR2 FQNEAQ (reference sequence). V lost 1 base to trimming and J lost 9 bases, with 13 bases between them. The length of the CDR3 is 13 residues. The CDR3 DNA reads TGTGCCAGCAGCTTAGACGGTGGCTTATCGCAGTACTTC. Translation gives CASSLDGGLSQYF. The full variable domain, its missing parts supplied by reference TRBV7-9 and TRBJ2-7, is DTGVSQNPRHKITKRGQNVTFRCDPISEHNRLYWYRQTLGQGPEFLTYFQNEAQLEKSRLLSDRFSAERPKGSFSTLEIQRTEQGDSAMYLCASSLDGGLSQYFGPGTRLTVT.

With respect to this clone: The same CDR3 can be traced to other DNA sequences in this sample. The CDR3 DNA sequence: TGTGCCAGCAGCCCGGGGACAGATACGCAGTATTTT. Encoded protein: CASSPGTDTQYF. The chain couples TRBV7-3 to TRBJ2-3; perhaps TRBD2 as D (5 bases). CDR1 and CDR2 (germline): SGHTA, FQGTGA. Trimming took 5 bases from V and 3 from J, leaving 6 bases between them. CDR3 size: 12 residues.

This clone has a handful of counts. The chain joins TRBV28 to TRBJ1-1, with D possibly being TRBD1 (5 bases). Germline lookup yields CDR1 MDHEN and CDR2 SYDVKM. The V end was cut by 1 base, the J end by 3 bases, with 12 bases between. The CDR3 length is 15 residues. The CDR3 spells CASSLLSGRDTEAFF. The CDR3 DNA sequence: TGTGCCAGCAGTTTATTGTCAGGGAGGGACACTGAAGCTTTCTTT. The variable domain in full, with the rest retrieved from reference TRBV28 and TRBJ1-1, is DVKVTQSSRYLVKRTGEKVFLECVQDMDHENMFWYRQDPGLGLRLIYFSYDVKMKEKGDIPEGYSVSREKKERFSLILESASTNQTSMYLCASSLLSGRDTEAFFGQGTRLTVV.

V is TRBV19 and J is TRBJ1-5; D unclear. V lost 5 bases and J lost 4, with 6 bases in between. The CDR3 is made up of 12 amino acids. Germline loops: CDR1 LNHDA, CDR2 SQIVND (reference sequence). The CDR3 DNA reads as TGTGCCAGTAGTTGGGTAAATCAGCCCCAGCATTTT. It specifies CASSWVNQPQHF.